This T cell receptor (beta chain) was profiled in a study of T cell responses to AZD1222 COVID-19 vaccine. General study points: AZD1222 recipients seropositive at baseline numbered only 5 or 6. Spike-specific TCR breadth and depth were elevated following two AZD1222 doses. Donors were largely white British and mainly female; clonal diversity was possibly underestimated. Regions left unmutated in variants are reportedly the target of nearly half of spike-specific TCRs.

About this clone: The antigen is undetermined.

V was clipped by 1 base and J by 11 bases, with 6 bases between them. The CDR3 is 11 amino acids. Germline V CDR1 and CDR2: SGHDN, FVKESK. Sequenced by immunoSEQ multiplex PCR; TCRdb stores in-frame clones only, minus some. This sample has 150,000 to 200,000 clones, with 80% to 90% found just once. V and J are TRBV14 and TRBJ2-1; no clear D. The source of this sequence is an adult who received the AZD1222 COVID-19 vaccine. The source material was peripheral blood, sampled 28 days after the second AZD1222 dose. The CDR3 loop is CASSQGGKQFF. CDR3 nucleotides: TGTGCCAGCAGCCAAGGGGGAAAGCAGTTCTTC.